The present T cell receptor (beta chain) was sequenced within a study of blood T cell repertoires in COVID-19. Per the original data handling: Scientists estimated how many nucleated cells there were by amplifying reference gene primers. TCRdb's copy holds only in-frame clones and misses some; the assay was immunoSEQ multiplex PCR. The V and J calls and clone size were taken over from that table, and D and trimming were inferred from the DNA. The data hold just over 80,000 clones, with about 70% observed a single time. Germline V gene data show CDR1 as LNHNV and CDR2 as YYDKDF (reference sequence). CDR3 length: 15 amino acids. Regarding this clone: The junction differs from germline at one of its ends, possibly a read error. This specimen includes other DNA sequences encoding the same CDR3.

The TCR sequence derives from a woman of 80 years or more with active or convalescent COVID-19. The chain has TRBV15 and TRBJ1-1; D not resolved. The sequencing sample was made of peripheral blood. CDR3 protein: CATSRDQTLNTEAFF. The CDR3 nucleotides are TGTGCCACTAGCAGAGATCAAACACTGAACACTGAAGCTTTCTTT.